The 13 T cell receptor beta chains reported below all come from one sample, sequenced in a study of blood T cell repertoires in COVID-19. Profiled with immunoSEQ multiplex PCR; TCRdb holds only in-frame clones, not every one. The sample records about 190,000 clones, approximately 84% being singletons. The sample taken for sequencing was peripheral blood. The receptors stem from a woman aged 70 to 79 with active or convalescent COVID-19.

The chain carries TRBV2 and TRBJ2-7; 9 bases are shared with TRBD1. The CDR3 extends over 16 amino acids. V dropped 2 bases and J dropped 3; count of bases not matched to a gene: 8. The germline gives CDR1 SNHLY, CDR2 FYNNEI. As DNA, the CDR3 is TGTGCCAGCAGTGAAAAAGAGACAGGGGGGTTCTACGAGCAGTACTTC. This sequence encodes CASSEKETGGFYEQYF.

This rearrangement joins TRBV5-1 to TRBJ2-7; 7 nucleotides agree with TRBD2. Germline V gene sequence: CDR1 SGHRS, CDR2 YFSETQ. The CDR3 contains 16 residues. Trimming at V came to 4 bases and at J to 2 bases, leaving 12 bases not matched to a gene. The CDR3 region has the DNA TGCGCCAGCAGCCCGCGCGGGAGCATAATACCCTACGAGCAGTACTTC. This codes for CASSPRGSIIPYEQYF.

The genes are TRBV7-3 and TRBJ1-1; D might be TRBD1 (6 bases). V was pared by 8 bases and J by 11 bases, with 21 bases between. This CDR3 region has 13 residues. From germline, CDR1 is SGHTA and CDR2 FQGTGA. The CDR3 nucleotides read TGTGCCAGCTCCTCAAGGGGGAACTCTCCGGCTTTCTTT. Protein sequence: CASSSRGNSPAFF.

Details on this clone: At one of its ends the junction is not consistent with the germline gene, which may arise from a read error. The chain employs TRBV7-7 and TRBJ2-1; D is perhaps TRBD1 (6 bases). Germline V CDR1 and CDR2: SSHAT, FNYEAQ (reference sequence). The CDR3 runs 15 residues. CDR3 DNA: TGTGCTAGCAGCTTAGGTAGGGGGTCCGACAATGAGCAGTTCTTC. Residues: CASSLGRGSDNEQFF.

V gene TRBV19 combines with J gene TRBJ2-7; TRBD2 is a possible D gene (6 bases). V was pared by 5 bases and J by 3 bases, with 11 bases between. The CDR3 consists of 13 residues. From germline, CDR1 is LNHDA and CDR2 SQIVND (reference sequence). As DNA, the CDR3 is TGTGCCAGTAGTCTCGCGGGATACTACGAGCAGTACTTC. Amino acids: CASSLAGYYEQYF.

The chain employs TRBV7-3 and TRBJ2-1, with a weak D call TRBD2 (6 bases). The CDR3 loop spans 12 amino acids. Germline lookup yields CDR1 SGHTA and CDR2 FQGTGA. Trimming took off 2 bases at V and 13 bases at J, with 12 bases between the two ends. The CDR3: CASSLDGRTQFF. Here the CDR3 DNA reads TGTGCCAGCAGCTTAGACGGGAGAACCCAGTTCTTC.

The chain's CDR3 is CASSPARGTGELFF. The CDR3, as DNA: TGCGCCAGCTCTCCTGCTAGGGGGACCGGGGAGCTGTTTTTT. This rearrangement joins TRBV23-1 to TRBJ2-2; possible D gene TRBD1, 6 bases. TRBV23-1 is an ORF; its function is uncertain. The CDR3 loop spans 14 amino acids. V lost 8 bases, J lost 5 bases, and 15 bases lay in between.

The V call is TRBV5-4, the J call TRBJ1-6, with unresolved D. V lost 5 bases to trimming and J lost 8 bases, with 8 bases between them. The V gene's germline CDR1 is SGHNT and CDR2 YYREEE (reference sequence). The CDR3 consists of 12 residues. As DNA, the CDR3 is TGTGCCAGCAGTTCGCAGGATTCACCCCTCCACTTT. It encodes CASSSQDSPLHF.

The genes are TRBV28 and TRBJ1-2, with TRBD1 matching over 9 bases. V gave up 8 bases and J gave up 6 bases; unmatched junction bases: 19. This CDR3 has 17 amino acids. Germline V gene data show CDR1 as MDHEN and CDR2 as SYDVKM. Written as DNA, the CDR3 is TGTGCCAGCCAAGCCCCGGGACAGGGTCAAGGGCCACATGGCTACACCTTC. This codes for CASQAPGQGQGPHGYTF.

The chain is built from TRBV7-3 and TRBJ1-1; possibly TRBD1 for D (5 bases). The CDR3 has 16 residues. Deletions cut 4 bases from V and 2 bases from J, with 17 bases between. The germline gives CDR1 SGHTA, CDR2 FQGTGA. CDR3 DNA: TGTGCCAGCAGCTCCGAGGCAGGGTGGTATAACACTGAAGCTTTCTTT. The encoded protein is CASSSEAGWYNTEAFF.

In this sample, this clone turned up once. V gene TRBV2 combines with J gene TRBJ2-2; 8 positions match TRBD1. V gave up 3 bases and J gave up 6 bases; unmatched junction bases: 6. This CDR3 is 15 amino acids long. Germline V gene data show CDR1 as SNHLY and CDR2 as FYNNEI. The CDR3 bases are TGTGCCAGCAGTGAGGACAGGGTATCGGCCGGGGAGCTGTTTTTT. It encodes CASSEDRVSAGELFF.

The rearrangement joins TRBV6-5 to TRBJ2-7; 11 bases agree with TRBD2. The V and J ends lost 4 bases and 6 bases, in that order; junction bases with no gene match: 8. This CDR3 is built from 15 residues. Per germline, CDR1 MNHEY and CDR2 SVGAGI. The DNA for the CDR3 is TGTGCCAGCAGTTTCAGGGTAGCGGGAGGGGGCGAGCAGTACTTC. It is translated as CASSFRVAGGGEQYF.

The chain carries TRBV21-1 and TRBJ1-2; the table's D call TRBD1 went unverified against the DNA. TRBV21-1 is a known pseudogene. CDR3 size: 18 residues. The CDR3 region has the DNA TGTGCCAGCAGCAAAGCGCTTTCTGACAGGGTTAGTGCCTATGGCTACACCTTC. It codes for CASSKALSDRVSAYGYTF.